The 20 T cell receptor beta chains given below trace back to one sample, sequenced in a study of cytomegalovirus exposure and HLA in healthy donors. The PCR had 60 Vbeta and 13 Jbeta primers. Measured with immunoSEQ multiplex PCR; TCRdb has only the in-frame clones, and not every one. Here the sample spans more than 150,000 clones, about 80% being singletons. The sequencing sample was made of PBMCs. These receptor sequences come from a boy younger than 18 in good health and CMV-seronegative.

The chain joins TRBV6-5 to TRBJ1-1; D remains ambiguous. Trimming took off 0 bases at V and 6 bases at J, with 17 bases between the two ends. The CDR3 has 16 residues. Germline lookup yields CDR1 MNHEY and CDR2 SVGAGI. The CDR3 DNA sequence: TGTGCCAGCAGTTACTCGATTCTGAGTAGAGGCTCTGAAGCTTTCTTT. It codes for CASSYSILSRGSEAFF.

The genes are TRBV5-4 and TRBJ2-3; a possible D gene is TRBD1 (5 bases). The CDR3 runs 14 residues. Per the germline V gene, CDR1 is SGHNT and CDR2 is YYREEE (reference sequence). V lost 1 base and J 2 bases, leaving 8 bases between the germline ends. DNA for the CDR3: TGTGCCAGCAGCTTGAGGGGTAACACAGATACGCAGTATTTT. Amino acids: CASSLRGNTDTQYF.

CDR3 coding DNA: TGTGCCAGCAGCACCGGGACAGGGGATGAAAAACTGTTTTTT. It codes for CASSTGTGDEKLFF. V and J are TRBV21-1 and TRBJ1-4; TRBD1 is the table's D call, not checked against the DNA. TRBV21-1 is a pseudogene locus. CDR3 size: 14 residues.

This sequence joins TRBV6-5 and TRBJ1-2; 7 bases line up with TRBD1. With V trimmed by 0 bases and J by 3 bases, 7 bases remained unmatched. Looked up from germline, CDR1 is MNHEY and CDR2 is SVGAGI. The CDR3 spans 16 residues. The CDR3 bases are TGTGCCAGCAGTTACTCTGCAGGGGGTCCGGACTATGGCTACACCTTC. This gives the protein CASSYSAGGPDYGYTF.

The chain is built from TRBV19 and TRBJ2-4; a weak D match, TRBD2 (5 bases). V was trimmed by 5 bases and J by 0 bases, leaving 11 bases between them. Germline V gives CDR1 LNHDA, CDR2 SQIVND (reference sequence). The CDR3 length is 15 residues. The CDR3 protein is CASSFGGGAKNIQYF. Written as DNA, the CDR3 is TGTGCCAGTAGTTTCGGAGGTGGAGCCAAAAACATTCAGTACTTC.

V is TRBV10-3 and J is TRBJ1-5; tentatively, D is TRBD1 (5 bases). This CDR3 is built from 13 residues. V lost 6 bases to trimming and J lost 6 bases, with 12 bases between them. Germline-derived CDR1 and CDR2 are ENHRY and SYGVKD. The CDR3 is CAIRQGTSQPQHF. CDR3 bases: TGTGCCATCAGGCAGGGTACGAGTCAGCCCCAGCATTTT.

J is TRBJ2-1 and V is TRBV7-2; 9 nucleotides align to TRBD2. Germline-derived CDR1 and CDR2 are SGHTA and FQGNSA. The CDR3 runs 15 residues. V gave up 0 bases and J gave up 3 bases; unmatched junction bases: 0. The CDR3 DNA is TGTGCCAGCAGCTTAGCTAGCGGGGGCTACAATGAGCAGTTCTTC. Its translation is CASSLASGGYNEQFF.

The chain is built from TRBV6-5 and TRBJ2-7; 7 bases match TRBD2. Germline CDR1 is MNHEY and CDR2 is SVGAGI. The CDR3 has 14 amino acids. J gave up 2 bases and V 6 bases, and 7 bases lay outside the gene matches. The CDR3 region is CASRDLGGTYEQYF. CDR3 coding DNA: TGTGCCAGCAGGGACTTGGGAGGGACCTACGAGCAGTACTTC.

About this clone: Other nucleotide sequences from this sample produce the same CDR3. The V gene is TRBV9, the J gene TRBJ2-1; TRBD2 aligns across 12 bases. This CDR3 comprises 18 residues. Trimming at V came to 4 bases and at J to 1 base, leaving 9 bases not matched to a gene. CDR1 is SGDLS, CDR2 YYNGEE, per germline. The DNA for the CDR3 is TGTGCCAGCAGCTACTGGGCTAGCGGGAGGGGGTCCTACAATGAGCAGTTCTTC. This gives the protein CASSYWASGRGSYNEQFF.

The rearrangement uses TRBV4-1 and TRBJ2-7; 10 bases map to TRBD1. The V gene end was trimmed by 1 base and the J gene end by 1 base; junction bases not matched to a gene: 7. CDR3 length equals 17 residues. CDR1 is MGHRA and CDR2 is YSYEKL in the germline V gene. This chain's CDR3 is CASSQGDRGMKSYEQYF. As DNA, the CDR3 is TGCGCCAGCAGCCAAGGGGACAGGGGTATGAAATCCTACGAGCAGTACTTC.

V is TRBV19 and J is TRBJ2-2; 7 bases are shared with TRBD1. Unmatched junction bases numbered 3, after V lost 1 base and J lost 4 bases. Germline CDR1 reads LNHDA; CDR2 reads SQIVND (reference sequence). There are 15 residues in the CDR3. The CDR3 nucleotides read TGTGCCAGTAGTATAGCCGACAGGGTCACCGGGGAGCTGTTTTTT. Translation: CASSIADRVTGELFF.

This sequence joins TRBV19 and TRBJ2-7, with 9 bases lining up with TRBD2. The V and J ends lost 3 bases and 2 bases, in that order; junction bases with no gene match: 5. CDR1 and CDR2 from the germline V gene are LNHDA and SQIVND (reference sequence). There are 15 residues in the CDR3. The CDR3 sequence: CASSIGTSPAYEQYF. The CDR3 DNA sequence: TGTGCCAGTAGTATTGGGACTAGCCCTGCCTACGAGCAGTACTTC. The variable domain in full, with the rest retrieved from reference TRBV19 and TRBJ2-7, is DGGITQSPKYLFRKEGQNVTLSCEQNLNHDAMYWYRQDPGQGLRLIYYSQIVNDFQKGDIAEGYSVSREKKESFPLTVTSAQKNPTAFYLCASSIGTSPAYEQYFGPGTRLTVT.

The chain has TRBV5-6 and TRBJ2-2; 10 nucleotides agree with TRBD1. The CDR3 has 16 residues. Germline V gives CDR1 SGHDT, CDR2 YYEEEE. V gave up 0 bases and J gave up 4 bases; unmatched junction bases: 3. The DNA of the CDR3 is TGTGCCAGCAGCTTGGTAGGACAGGGGGGCACCGGGGAGCTGTTTTTT. This gives the protein CASSLVGQGGTGELFF.

This rearrangement joins TRBV5-4 to TRBJ2-2; 9 bases agree with TRBD2. Germline CDR1 SGHNT, CDR2 YYREEE (reference sequence). CDR3 length: 16 residues. Unmatched junction bases numbered 3, after V lost 0 bases and J lost 3 bases. The CDR3 protein is CASSLEREVYTGELFF. CDR3 in DNA: TGTGCCAGCAGCTTGGAGCGGGAGGTTTACACCGGGGAGCTGTTTTTT.

The CDR3, as DNA: TGCGCCAGCAACCCAGACAGGACGAGCTATGGCTACACCTTC. This gives the protein CASNPDRTSYGYTF. The chain recombines TRBV5-1 with TRBJ1-2; TRBD1 is a possible D gene (6 bases). The V gene lost 6 bases and the J gene lost 4 bases, with 16 bases spanning the gap. The CDR3 contains 14 residues. Germline V CDR1 and CDR2: SGHRS, YFSETQ. The full variable domain, with the rest looked up from reference TRBV5-1 and TRBJ1-2, is KAGVTQTPRYLIKTRGQQVTLSCSPISGHRSVSWYQQTPGQGLQFLFEYFSETQRNKGNFPGRFSGRQFSNSRSEMNVSTLELGDSALYLCASNPDRTSYGYTFGSGTRLTVV.

This clone was counted between two and nine times. The CDR3 here is CAWTGGGNQPQHF. CDR3 bases: TGTGCCTGGACGGGGGGGGGCAATCAGCCCCAGCATTTT. The gene calls are TRBV30 and TRBJ1-5; possibly TRBD1 for D (5 bases). There are 13 residues in the CDR3. V was pared by 4 bases and J by 2 bases, with 9 bases between. The germline gives CDR1 GTSNPN, CDR2 SVGIG (reference sequence).

V is TRBV6-1 and J is TRBJ1-2; D uncertain. Between the trimmed V and J ends, which lost 0 bases and 5 bases, there was a span of 16 bases. Germline CDR1 is MNHNS and CDR2 is SASEGT. The CDR3 contains 16 residues. The CDR3 reads CASSEAVWAQSYGYTF. CDR3 nucleotides: TGTGCCAGCAGTGAAGCTGTTTGGGCGCAGTCATATGGCTACACCTTC.

In this sample, this clone turned up once. The chain carries TRBV11-2 and TRBJ2-3; TRBD1 matches 12 bases. V dropped 5 bases and J dropped 5; count of bases not matched to a gene: 5. Looked up from germline, CDR1 is SGHAT and CDR2 is FQNNGV. The CDR3 is made up of 15 amino acids. The CDR3 coding sequence is TGTGCCAGCAGCAAGGGGACAGGGGGCTTAGATACGCAGTATTTT. It yields the protein CASSKGTGGLDTQYF.

The CDR3 protein is CASSLGPPGQGRGSPLHF. CDR3 nucleotides: TGCGCCAGCAGCTTGGGTCCCCCGGGACAGGGGAGGGGATCACCCCTCCACTTT. The chain has TRBV5-1 and TRBJ1-6; 10 bases align to TRBD1. This CDR3 has 18 amino acids. From germline, CDR1 is SGHRS and CDR2 YFSETQ. Trimming took 0 bases from V and 10 from J; bases not matched to a gene: 13.

The gene calls are TRBV18 and TRBJ1-5, with 10 bases fitting TRBD1. The CDR3 is 15 amino acids. CDR1 and CDR2 (germline): KGHSH, LQKENI. V shed 6 bases, J shed 4 bases, and the junction held 6 bases outside the gene matches. The CDR3 DNA is TGTGCCAGCTCTTTCGGGACAGGGGCTAATCAGCCCCAGCATTTT. Translation gives CASSFGTGANQPQHF.